A selection of T cell receptor beta chains follows, all from one sample in a study of blood T cell repertoires in COVID-19. Generated by immunoSEQ multiplex PCR, the TCRdb table keeps only in-frame clones and is missing some. This table has about 81,000 clones, just over 85% appearing once. Sequenced sample: peripheral blood. Source of these receptors: a woman aged 80 or over with acute or convalescent COVID-19. The CDR3 runs from the conserved cysteine through the conserved F or W. The order of the fields is clone size, D gene, J gene, V gene, CDR3 protein, CDR3 DNA. D genes are given only for firm matches. Size values are once, few and many counts, or a class for expanded clones, and some rows have none.

- | - | TRBJ2-1 | TRBV2 | CASSEALGGNEQFF | TGTGCCAGCAGTGAAGCCCTGGGGGGCAATGAGCAGTTCTTC
- | - | TRBJ1-5 | TRBV27 | CASSLSGKNQPQHF | TGTGCCAGCAGTTTATCCGGGAAAAATCAGCCCCAGCATTTT
- | - | TRBJ1-2 | TRBV29-1 | CSVEEGGYTF | TGCAGCGTTGAGGAGGGTGGCTACACCTTC
- | TRBD2 | TRBJ2-2 | TRBV30 | CAWSRGRWSTGELFF | TGTGCCTGGAGTCGCGGGAGATGGAGCACCGGGGAGCTGTTTTTT
- | - | TRBJ2-7 | TRBV29-1 | CSVATELYEQYF | TGCAGCGTTGCCACAGAACTCTACGAGCAGTACTTC
- | - | TRBJ2-2 | TRBV6-4 | CASRDSVLAGELFF | TGTGCCAGCCGGGACTCAGTTTTAGCCGGGGAGCTGTTTTTT
- | - | TRBJ2-1 | TRBV30 | CAWSGGGGFSYNEQFF | TGTGCCTGGAGTGGAGGTGGTGGCTTCTCCTACAATGAGCAGTTCTTC
- | TRBD1 | TRBJ2-3 | TRBV19 | CASSLTGTGVVDTQYF | TGTGCCAGTAGCTTAACCGGGACAGGGGTCGTAGATACGCAGTATTTT
- | - | TRBJ1-4 | TRBV20-1 | CSANDREKDGQYSEKLFF | TGCAGTGCTAATGATCGAGAAAAAGATGGACAGTATAGTGAAAAACTGTTTTTT
- | - | TRBJ2-1 | TRBV10-2 | CASSEPGSYNEQFF | TGCGCCAGCAGTGAGCCGGGGTCCTACAATGAGCAGTTCTTC
- | TRBD1 | TRBJ1-4 | TRBV14 | CASSRMGQGSEKLFF | TGTGCCAGCAGCCGGATGGGACAGGGAAGTGAAAAACTGTTTTTT
- | - | TRBJ1-1 | TRBV3-1/TRBV3-2 | CASSQVGGKAFF | TGTGCCAGCAGCCAAGTTGGGGGGAAAGCTTTCTTT
- | TRBD2 | TRBJ2-1 | TRBV27 | CASRSSGSYSYNEQFF | TGTGCCAGCAGATCGAGCGGGAGTTACTCCTACAATGAGCAGTTCTTC
- | TRBD1 | TRBJ2-7 | TRBV5-1 | CASSPGTDKTYEQYF | TGCGCCAGCAGCCCCGGGACAGATAAAACCTACGAGCAGTACTTC
- | TRBD2 | TRBJ2-3 | TRBV5-8 | CASRGRAILSDTQYF | TGTGCCAGTCGCGGGAGGGCAATTCTGTCAGATACGCAGTATTTT
- | TRBD2 | TRBJ2-7 | TRBV5-1 | CASSGGAGSSYEQYF | TGCGCCAGCAGCGGGGGAGCGGGGAGCTCCTACGAGCAGTACTTC
few | - | TRBJ1-1 | TRBV6-5 | CASSYARGTNTEAFF | TGTGCCAGCAGTTACGCCAGGGGAACGAACACTGAAGCTTTCTTT